This is a list of T cell receptor beta chains from one sample in a study of glioma-infiltrating T cells after dendritic cell vaccination. Measured with immunoSEQ multiplex PCR; TCRdb has only the in-frame clones, and not every one. The data hold tens of thousands of clones, with 85% to 90% observed a single time. This specimen consisted of blood, obtained before dendritic cell vaccination. The receptor set was obtained from a human donor with glioblastoma. Both conserved end residues are part of each CDR3. D genes are given only for firm matches. Expanded clones are given a class, and other clones once, few, many or no size at all.

>TRBD1|.|TRBJ2-2|TRBV25-1
CASKGQAYTGELFF
TGTGCCAGCAAGGGACAGGCCTACACCGGGGAGCTGTTTTTT
>TRBD1|.|TRBJ1-2|TRBV2
CASLQGAGNYGYTF
TGTGCCAGTCTACAGGGGGCTGGTAACTATGGCTACACCTTC
>TRBD1|.|TRBJ2-7|TRBV6-1
CASREDRVHYEQYF
TGTGCCAGCAGAGAAGACAGGGTTCACTACGAGCAGTACTTC
>TRBD2|.|TRBJ2-1|TRBV6-4
CASRDTSVGAYNEQFF
TGTGCCAGCAGAGACACTAGCGTCGGGGCTTACAATGAGCAGTTCTTC
>TRBD1|few|TRBJ1-5|TRBV28
CASSLGQVNQPQHF
TGTGCCAGCAGTCTAGGACAGGTCAATCAGCCCCAGCATTTT
>.|.|TRBJ1-4|TRBV2
CASSGQLLGEKLFF
TGTGCCAGCAGTGGACAGCTCCTTGGGGAAAAACTGTTTTTT
>.|.|TRBJ2-1|TRBV5-6
CASSLRLVAANEQFF
TGTGCCAGCAGCCTTAGACTAGTTGCGGCTAATGAGCAGTTCTTC
>TRBD1|.|TRBJ1-6|TRBV15
CATSRAPQGLNSPLHF
TGTGCCACCAGCAGAGCCCCACAGGGGCTTAATTCACCCCTCCACTTT
>.|.|TRBJ1-2|TRBV4-1
CASSQDFGSNYGYTF
TGCGCCAGCAGCCAAGATTTTGGCAGTAACTATGGCTACACCTTC
>.|.|TRBJ2-2|TRBV30
CAWSVRRRANTGELFF
TGTGCCTGGAGTGTACGTCGGCGGGCGAACACCGGGGAGCTGTTTTTT
>TRBD1|.|TRBJ2-7|TRBV18
CASSQGAGYEQYF
TGTGCCAGCTCACAGGGGGCCGGCTACGAGCAGTACTTC
>TRBD1|.|TRBJ2-7|TRBV11-1
CASSSDRAYEQYF
TGTGCCAGCAGCTCCGACAGGGCCTACGAGCAGTACTTC
>TRBD1|.|TRBJ1-2|TRBV19
CASSLRDRGLYGYTF
TGTGCCAGTAGTCTCCGGGACAGGGGGCTCTATGGCTACACCTTC
>.|.|TRBJ2-3|TRBV5-1
CASSLDTGTDTQYF
TGCGCCAGCAGCTTGGATACGGGAACAGATACGCAGTATTTT
>TRBD1|.|TRBJ2-5|TRBV4-1
CASSQLTGGKETQYF
TGCGCCAGCAGCCAACTGACAGGGGGCAAGGAGACCCAGTACTTC
>TRBD1|.|TRBJ2-3|TRBV2
CASSERGRNTDTQYF
TGTGCCAGCAGTGAAAGGGGGCGAAACACAGATACGCAGTATTTT
>TRBD2|.|TRBJ2-5|TRBV27
CASSLTAGELQETQYF
TGTGCCAGCAGTTTAACAGCGGGGGAACTCCAAGAGACCCAGTACTTC
>.|.|TRBJ2-3|TRBV7-9
CASSLAGGTDTQYF
TGTGCCAGCAGCTTAGCAGGGGGCACAGATACGCAGTATTTT
>.|.|TRBJ1-5|TRBV9
CASSVFLGQFNQPQHF
TGTGCCAGCAGCGTCTTCCTCGGACAGTTCAATCAGCCCCAGCATTTT
>.|.|TRBJ2-1|TRBV5-1
CASSFAGQGGEQFF
TGCGCCAGCAGCTTTGCAGGGCAGGGAGGTGAGCAGTTCTTC
>TRBD2|.|TRBJ2-3|TRBV7-9
CASSFGTSGRGTQYF
TGTGCCAGCAGCTTCGGGACTAGCGGGAGAGGTACGCAGTATTTT
>TRBD1|.|TRBJ2-1|TRBV19
CASSPDRGYNEQFF
TGTGCCAGTAGTCCGGACAGGGGCTACAATGAGCAGTTCTTC
>.|.|TRBJ2-1|TRBV15
CATSRPSGSHNEQFF
TGTGCCACCAGCAGACCTAGTGGGTCCCACAATGAGCAGTTCTTC
>.|.|TRBJ1-3|TRBV18
CASSPTLGQSSGNTIYF
TGTGCCAGCTCACCAACCCTCGGACAGAGCTCTGGAAACACCATATATTTT
>TRBD2|.|TRBJ2-7|TRBV13
CASSSRLAGTSSYEQYF
TGTGCCAGCAGCTCCAGACTAGCGGGTACGAGCTCCTACGAGCAGTACTTC
>TRBD2|once|TRBJ2-5|TRBV5-4
CASSSSSGRAGETQYF
TGTGCCAGCAGCTCCTCTAGCGGGAGGGCCGGAGAGACCCAGTACTTC